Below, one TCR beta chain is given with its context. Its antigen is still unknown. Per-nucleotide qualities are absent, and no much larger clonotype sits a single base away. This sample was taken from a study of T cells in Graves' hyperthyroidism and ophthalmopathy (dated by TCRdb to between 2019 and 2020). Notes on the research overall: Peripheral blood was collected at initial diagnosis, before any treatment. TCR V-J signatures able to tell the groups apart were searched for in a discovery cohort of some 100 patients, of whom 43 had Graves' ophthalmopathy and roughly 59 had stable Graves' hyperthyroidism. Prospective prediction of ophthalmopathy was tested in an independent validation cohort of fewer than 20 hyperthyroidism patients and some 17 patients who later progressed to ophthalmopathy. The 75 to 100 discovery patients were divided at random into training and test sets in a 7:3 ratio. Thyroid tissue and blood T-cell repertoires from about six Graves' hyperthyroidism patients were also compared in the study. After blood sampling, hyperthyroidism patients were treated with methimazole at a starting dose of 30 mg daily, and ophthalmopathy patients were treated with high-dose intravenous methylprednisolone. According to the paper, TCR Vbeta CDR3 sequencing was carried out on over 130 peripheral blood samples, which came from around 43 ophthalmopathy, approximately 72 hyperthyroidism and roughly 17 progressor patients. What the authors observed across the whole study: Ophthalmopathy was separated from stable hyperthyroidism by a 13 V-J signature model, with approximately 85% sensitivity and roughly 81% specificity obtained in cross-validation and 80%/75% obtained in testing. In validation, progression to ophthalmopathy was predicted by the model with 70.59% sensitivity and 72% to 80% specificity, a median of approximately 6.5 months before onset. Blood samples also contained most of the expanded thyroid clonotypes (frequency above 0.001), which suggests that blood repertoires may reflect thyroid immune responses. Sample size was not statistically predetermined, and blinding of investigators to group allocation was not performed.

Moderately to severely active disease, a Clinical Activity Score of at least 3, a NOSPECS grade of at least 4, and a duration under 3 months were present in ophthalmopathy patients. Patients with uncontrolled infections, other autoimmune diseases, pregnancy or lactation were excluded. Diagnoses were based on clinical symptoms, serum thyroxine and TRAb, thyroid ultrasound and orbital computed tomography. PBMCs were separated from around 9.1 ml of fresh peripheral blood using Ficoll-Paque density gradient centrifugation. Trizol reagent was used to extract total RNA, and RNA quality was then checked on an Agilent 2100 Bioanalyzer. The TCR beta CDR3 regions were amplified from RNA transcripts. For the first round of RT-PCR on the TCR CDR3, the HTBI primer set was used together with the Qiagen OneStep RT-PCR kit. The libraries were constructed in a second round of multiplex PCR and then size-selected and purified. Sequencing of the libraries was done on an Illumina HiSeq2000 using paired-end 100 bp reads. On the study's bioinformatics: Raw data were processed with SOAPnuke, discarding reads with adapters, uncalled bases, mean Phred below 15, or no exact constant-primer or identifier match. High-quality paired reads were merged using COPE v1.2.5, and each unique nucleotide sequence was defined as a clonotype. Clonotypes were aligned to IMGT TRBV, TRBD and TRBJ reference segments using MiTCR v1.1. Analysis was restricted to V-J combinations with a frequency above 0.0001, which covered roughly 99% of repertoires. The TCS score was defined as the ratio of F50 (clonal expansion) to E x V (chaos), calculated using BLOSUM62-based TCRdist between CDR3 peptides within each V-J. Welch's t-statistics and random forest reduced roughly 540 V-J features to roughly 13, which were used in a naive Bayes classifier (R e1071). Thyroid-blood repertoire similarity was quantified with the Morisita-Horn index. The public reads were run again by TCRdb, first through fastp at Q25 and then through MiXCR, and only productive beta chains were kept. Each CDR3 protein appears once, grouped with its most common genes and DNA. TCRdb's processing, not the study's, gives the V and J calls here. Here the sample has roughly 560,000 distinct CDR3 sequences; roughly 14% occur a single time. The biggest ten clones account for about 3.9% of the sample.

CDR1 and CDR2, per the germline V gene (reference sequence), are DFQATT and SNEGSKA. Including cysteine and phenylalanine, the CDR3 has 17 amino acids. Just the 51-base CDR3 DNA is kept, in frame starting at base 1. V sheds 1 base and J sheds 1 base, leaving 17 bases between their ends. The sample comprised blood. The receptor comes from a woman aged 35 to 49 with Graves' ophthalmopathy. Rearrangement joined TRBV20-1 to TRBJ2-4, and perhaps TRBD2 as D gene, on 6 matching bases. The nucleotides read TGCAGTGCTAGAGTCGACGACTTTCGGGGGGCCAAAAACATTCAGTACTTC. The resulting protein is CSARVDDFRGAKNIQYF.